One sample yielded the 15 T cell receptor beta chains listed below, sequenced in a study of shared clonotypes between healthy human individuals (dated by TCRdb to about 2020). Receptors were amplified or captured by the immunoSEQ multiplex PCR assay. Held by TCRdb, this immuneACCESS table contains in-frame sequences only and omits some clones. Under half of the omission traces to an unresolved V gene where checked; the cause of the rest is unknown. The sample table contains roughly 330,000 clones; only one count was recorded for about 74% of them. The ten largest make up 10% of the sample. Sequenced sample: memory CD4+ T cells sorted from blood. The cell subset or site label, read with the paper, signifies: CD45RA-negative fraction. The origin of the receptors is a man aged 25 to 45 in good health.

In nucleotides, the CDR3 is TGTGCCAGCTCACCACCAGGGGGATCTAGAGAGACCCAGTACTTC. Translating it yields CASSPPGGSRETQYF. The genes are TRBV18 and TRBJ2-5; D possibly corresponds to TRBD1 (6 bases). This CDR3 has 15 residues. Germline V lookup: CDR1 KGHSH, CDR2 LQKENI. The ends were cut back, 0 bases at V and 4 bases at J, with 12 bases in the middle.

The chain recombines TRBV5-1 with TRBJ2-1; TRBD2 aligns across 9 bases. This CDR3 is built from 13 residues. Germline V CDR1 and CDR2: SGHRS, YFSETQ. V trimming: 7 bases; J trimming: 5 bases; junction bases outside the gene matches: 4. The CDR3 reads CASQLAGDNEQFF. The CDR3 DNA reads as TGCGCCAGCCAGTTAGCGGGGGACAATGAGCAGTTCTTC.

This chain links TRBV19 with TRBJ2-2; D is perhaps TRBD1 (5 bases). V was trimmed by 9 bases and J by 7 bases, leaving 24 bases between them. In germline, CDR1 is LNHDA, CDR2 SQIVND (reference sequence). This CDR3 is built from 16 residues. CDR3 loop: CASYRTARALVGELFF. The CDR3 coding sequence is TGTGCCAGCTACCGGACCGCCAGGGCCTTGGTCGGGGAGCTGTTTTTT.

The CDR3 DNA reads TGTGCCAGCAGCCCCGGACAGGAAGGGGGGCAGTACTTC. As protein: CASSPGQEGGQYF. This rearrangement joins TRBV5-4 to TRBJ2-7; TRBD1 aligns across 7 bases. With 4 bases clipped from V and 9 bases from J, the junction kept 10 bases outside the gene matches. The CDR3 sequence is 13 residues long. CDR1 is SGHNT and CDR2 is YYREEE in the germline V gene (reference sequence). Filled out from reference TRBV5-4 and TRBJ2-7, the complete variable domain reads ETGVTQSPTHLIKTRGQQVTLRCSSQSGHNTVSWYQQALGQGPQFIFQYYREEENGRGNFPPRFSGLQFPNYSSELNVNALELDDSALYLCASSPGQEGGQYFGPGTRLTVT.

This chain joins TRBV2 and TRBJ2-4; D is ambiguous. V was shortened by 2 bases and J by 6 bases, with 5 bases between the two germline ends. Germline V gene data show CDR1 as SNHLY and CDR2 as FYNNEI. This CDR3 comprises 12 residues. In nucleotides, the CDR3 is TGTGCCAGCAGTGAAAGTGGAAACATTCAGTACTTC. Protein: CASSESGNIQYF.

This chain joins TRBV27 and TRBJ1-2; the D is unclear. Germline loops: CDR1 MNHEY, CDR2 SMNVEV (reference sequence). Trimming removed 4 bases at V and 4 bases at J, with 7 bases between. The CDR3 runs 12 residues. CDR3 nucleotides: TGTGCCAGCAGTTCTTCTCGCTATGGCTACACCTTC. Its translation is CASSSSRYGYTF.

V is TRBV25-1 and J is TRBJ2-4; D gene unclear. Between the trimmed V and J ends, which lost 7 bases and 1 base, there was a span of 11 bases. CDR1 MGHDK and CDR2 SYGVNS come from the germline V gene. The CDR3 has 14 amino acids. The CDR3 DNA reads as TGTGCCAGCATTGGGTCCGGGGCCAAAAACATTCAGTACTTC. The encoded protein is CASIGSGAKNIQYF.

This clone was observed a few times. This sequence joins TRBV2 and TRBJ2-3, with 9 positions matching TRBD2. Losses at the gene ends were 8 bases for V and 6 bases for J; bases not matched to a gene: 15. Germline-derived CDR1 and CDR2 are SNHLY and FYNNEI. The CDR3 has 16 amino acids. The CDR3 sequence: CASQEMVAGAQDTQYF. As DNA, the CDR3 is TGTGCCAGCCAAGAGATGGTAGCGGGAGCGCAGGATACGCAGTATTTT.

This clone has just a few counts. V is TRBV14 and J is TRBJ2-1, with D hard to call. The germline V gene encodes CDR1 SGHDN and CDR2 FVKESK. Trimming removed 1 base from V and 3 bases from J, with 4 bases in between. This CDR3 has 13 residues. DNA of the CDR3: TGTGCCAGCAGCCAAGTCTTCTACAATGAGCAGTTCTTC. It is translated as CASSQVFYNEQFF.

Turning to this clone: Other DNA sequences from this sample encode an identical CDR3 as well. The chain has TRBV18 and TRBJ1-1, with D hard to call. Germline V gene data show CDR1 as KGHSH and CDR2 as LQKENI. The CDR3 sequence is 13 residues long. V was pared by 3 bases and J by 1 base, with 6 bases between. CDR3 nucleotides: TGTGCCAGCTCACCTTCGGGGAACACTGAAGCTTTCTTT. Translated, it gives CASSPSGNTEAFF.

As DNA, the CDR3 is TGTGCCAGCAGCCCCGCGCGCCTAAGGGAGCAGTACTTC. Protein sequence: CASSPARLREQYF. The gene calls are TRBV7-2 and TRBJ2-7; the D is unclear. This CDR3 contains 13 residues. Germline CDR1 and CDR2: SGHTA and FQGNSA. V shed 5 bases and J shed 7 bases, with 15 bases lying between them. The entire variable domain, with the rest obtained from reference TRBV7-2 and TRBJ2-7, is as follows: GAGVSQSPSNKVTEKGKDVELRCDPISGHTALYWYRQSLGQGLEFLIYFQGNSAPDKSGLPSDRFSAERTGGSVSTLTIQRTQQEDSAVYLCASSPARLREQYFGPGTRLTVT.

This clone was counted between two and nine times. The rearrangement uses TRBV19 and TRBJ1-1, with unresolved D. The CDR3 contains 15 residues. Germline V gene lookup returns CDR1 LNHDA and CDR2 SQIVND (reference sequence). V lost 3 bases to trimming and J lost 3 bases, with 14 bases between them. CDR3 coding DNA: TGTGCCAGTAGTATGGCGGCAGGTGATTACACTGAAGCTTTCTTT. It specifies CASSMAAGDYTEAFF.

J is TRBJ2-7 and V is TRBV5-1, with D possibly being TRBD2 (5 bases). V lost 4 bases and J 4 bases, leaving 15 bases between the germline ends. Germline V CDR1 and CDR2: SGHRS, YFSETQ. This CDR3 contains 14 residues. This CDR3 reads CASSPVARSYEQYF. CDR3 DNA sequence: TGCGCCAGCAGCCCGGTAGCGAGGTCTTACGAGCAGTACTTC.

This clone is a singleton in its sample. This sequence joins TRBV5-4 and TRBJ2-3; TRBD1 matches at 7 bases. Germline trimming cut 4 bases from V and 4 bases from J; bases unmatched to any gene: 3. The CDR3 runs 13 residues. CDR1 is SGHNT, CDR2 YYREEE, per germline (reference sequence). CDR3 nucleotides: TGTGCCAGCAGCATTGACAGGGCAGATACGCAGTATTTT. It specifies CASSIDRADTQYF.

The V gene is TRBV5-1, the J gene TRBJ2-7; no clear D. Germline V gives CDR1 SGHRS, CDR2 YFSETQ. This CDR3 is 14 amino acids long. The V gene lost 0 bases and the J gene lost 3 bases, with 10 bases spanning the gap. The CDR3 nucleotides are TGCGCCAGCAGCTTGGGGGAAGCGAACTACGAGCAGTACTTC. It encodes CASSLGEANYEQYF.